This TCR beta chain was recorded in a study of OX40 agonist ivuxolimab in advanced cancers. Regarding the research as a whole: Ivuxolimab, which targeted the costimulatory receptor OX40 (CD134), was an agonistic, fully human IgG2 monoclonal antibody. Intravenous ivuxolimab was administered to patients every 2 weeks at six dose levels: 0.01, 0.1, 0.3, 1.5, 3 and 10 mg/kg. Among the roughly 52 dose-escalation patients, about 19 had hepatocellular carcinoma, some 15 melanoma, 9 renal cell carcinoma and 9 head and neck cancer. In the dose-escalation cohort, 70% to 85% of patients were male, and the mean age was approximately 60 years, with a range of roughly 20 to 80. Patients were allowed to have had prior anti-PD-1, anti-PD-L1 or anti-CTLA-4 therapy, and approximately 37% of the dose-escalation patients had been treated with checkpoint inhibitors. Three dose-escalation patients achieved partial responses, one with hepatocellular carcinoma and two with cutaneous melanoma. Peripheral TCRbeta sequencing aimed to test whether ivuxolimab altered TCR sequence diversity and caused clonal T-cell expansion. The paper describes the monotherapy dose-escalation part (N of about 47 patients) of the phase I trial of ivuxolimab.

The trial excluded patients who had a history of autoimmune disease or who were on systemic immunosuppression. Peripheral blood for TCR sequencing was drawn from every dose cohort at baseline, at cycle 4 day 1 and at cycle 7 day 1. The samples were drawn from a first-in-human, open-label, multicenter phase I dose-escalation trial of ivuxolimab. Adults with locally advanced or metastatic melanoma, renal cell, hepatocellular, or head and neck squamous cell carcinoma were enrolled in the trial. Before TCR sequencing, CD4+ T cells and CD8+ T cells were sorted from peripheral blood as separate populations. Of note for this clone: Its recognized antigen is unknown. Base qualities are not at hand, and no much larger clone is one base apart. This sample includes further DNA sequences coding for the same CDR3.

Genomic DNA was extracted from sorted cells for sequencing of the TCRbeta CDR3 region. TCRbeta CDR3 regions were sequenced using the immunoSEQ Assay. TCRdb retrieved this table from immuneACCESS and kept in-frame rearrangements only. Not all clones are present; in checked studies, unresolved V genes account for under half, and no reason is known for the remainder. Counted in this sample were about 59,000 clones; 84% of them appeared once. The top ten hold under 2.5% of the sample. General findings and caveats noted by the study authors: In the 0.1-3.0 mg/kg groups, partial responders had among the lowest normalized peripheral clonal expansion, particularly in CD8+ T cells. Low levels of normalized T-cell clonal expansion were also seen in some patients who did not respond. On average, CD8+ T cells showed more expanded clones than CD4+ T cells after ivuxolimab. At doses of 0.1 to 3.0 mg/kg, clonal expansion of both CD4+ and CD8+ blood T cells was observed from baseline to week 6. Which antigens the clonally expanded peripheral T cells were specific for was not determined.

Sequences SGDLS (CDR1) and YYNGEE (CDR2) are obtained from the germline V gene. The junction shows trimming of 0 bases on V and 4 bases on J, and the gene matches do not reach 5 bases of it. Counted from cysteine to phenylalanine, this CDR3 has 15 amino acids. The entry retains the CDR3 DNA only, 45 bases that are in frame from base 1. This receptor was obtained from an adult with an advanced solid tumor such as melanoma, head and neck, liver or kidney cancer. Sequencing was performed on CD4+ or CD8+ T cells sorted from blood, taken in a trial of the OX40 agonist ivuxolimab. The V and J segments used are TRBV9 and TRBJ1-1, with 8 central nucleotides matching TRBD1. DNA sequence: TGTGCCAGCAGCGTAGTCCAGGGGGCAAGCACTGAAGCTTTCTTT. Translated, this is CASSVVQGASTEAFF.